This T cell receptor (beta chain) derives from a study of blood T cell repertoires in COVID-19. The wider study: Samples of COVID-19 (acute and convalescent) were obtained from the United States, Italy and Spain.

The data were produced by immunoSEQ multiplex PCR, yet TCRdb's version contains in-frame clones alone and is incomplete. The sample has more than 250,000 clones, just under 90% seen once. Sequencing was carried out using peripheral blood. The TCR sequence derives from a woman aged 45-60 years with COVID-19, enrolled during active disease.

The CDR3 region is CASSHWGSGRASRDKNIQYF. The CDR3 nucleotides are TGTGCCAGCAGTCATTGGGGTAGCGGGAGGGCCAGTAGAGACAAAAACATTCAGTACTTC. The chain employs TRBV27 and TRBJ2-4; 11 bases align to TRBD2. The CDR3 length is 20 residues. The V gene end was trimmed by 5 bases and the J gene end by 3 bases; junction bases not matched to a gene: 18. Per the germline V gene, CDR1 is MNHEY and CDR2 is SMNVEV (reference sequence).